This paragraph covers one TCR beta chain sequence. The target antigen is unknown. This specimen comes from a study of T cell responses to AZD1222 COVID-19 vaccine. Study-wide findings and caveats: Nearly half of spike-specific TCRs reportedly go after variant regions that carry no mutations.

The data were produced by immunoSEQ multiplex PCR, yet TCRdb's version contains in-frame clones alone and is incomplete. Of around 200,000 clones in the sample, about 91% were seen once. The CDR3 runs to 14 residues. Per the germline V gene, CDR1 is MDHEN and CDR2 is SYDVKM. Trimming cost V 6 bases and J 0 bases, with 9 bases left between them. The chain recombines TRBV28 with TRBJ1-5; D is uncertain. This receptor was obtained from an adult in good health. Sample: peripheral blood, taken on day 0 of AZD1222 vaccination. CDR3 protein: CASRPRSSNQPQHF. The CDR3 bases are TGTGCCAGCAGGCCCAGGTCTAGCAATCAGCCCCAGCATTTT. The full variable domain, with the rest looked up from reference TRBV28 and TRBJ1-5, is DVKVTQSSRYLVKRTGEKVFLECVQDMDHENMFWYRQDPGLGLRLIYFSYDVKMKEKGDIPEGYSVSREKKERFSLILESASTNQTSMYLCASRPRSSNQPQHFGDGTRLSIL.